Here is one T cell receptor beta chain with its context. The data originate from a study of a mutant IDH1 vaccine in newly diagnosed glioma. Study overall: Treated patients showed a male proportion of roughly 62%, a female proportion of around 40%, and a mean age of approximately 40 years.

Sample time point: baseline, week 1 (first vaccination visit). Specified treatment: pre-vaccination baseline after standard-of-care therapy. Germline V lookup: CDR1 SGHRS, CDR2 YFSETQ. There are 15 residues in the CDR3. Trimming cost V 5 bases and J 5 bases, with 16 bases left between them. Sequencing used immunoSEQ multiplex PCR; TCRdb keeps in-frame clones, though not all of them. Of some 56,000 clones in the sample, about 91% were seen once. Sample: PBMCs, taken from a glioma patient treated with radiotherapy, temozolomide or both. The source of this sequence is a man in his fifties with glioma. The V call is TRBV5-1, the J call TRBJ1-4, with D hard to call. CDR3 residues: CASSGSNEKNEKLFF. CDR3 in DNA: TGCGCCAGCAGTGGGTCTAACGAGAAGAATGAAAAACTGTTTTTT.